This T cell receptor beta chain was found in a study of neurological immune-mediated disorders. Looked up from germline, CDR1 is MDHEN and CDR2 is SYDVKM. V shed 5 bases and J shed 12 bases, with 12 bases lying between them. The CDR3 is 11 residues long. Study-level points and caveats: Because no CDR3 amino acid sequences were shared across subjects by expanded clones, private repertoires were suggested in all groups.

From 15-18 subjects, every sequencing run obtained over 170 million TCR-beta sequences. TCRdb re-analysed the 5' RACE reads in MiXCR, keeping a single row per CDR3 protein. The sample consists of approximately 52,000 distinct CDR3 sequences, over 3% of them appearing once. This clonotype was recorded many times. As yet, its antigen is unknown. The TCR sequence derives from a man aged 35-49 years with multiple sclerosis. Sequenced: PBMCs. V and J are TRBV28 and TRBJ2-3; either TRBD1 or TRBD2 may supply D (5 bases each). This chain's CDR3 is CASSLPGRQYF. CDR3 in DNA: TGTGCCAGCAGTCTCCCGGGACGTCAGTATTTT.